This T cell receptor (beta chain) comes out of a study of blood T cell repertoires in COVID-19 (TCRdb year 2020). At the level of the whole study: Collaborator samples came from the United States, Italy and Spain and covered acute and convalescent phases of COVID-19. Deeply sampled blood TCRbeta repertoires from subjects exposed to, actively infected with, or recovered from COVID-19 were included in the dataset. The repertoires were released in a freely available public database intended as a resource for research on the immune response to SARS-CoV-2. Nearly every sample came with metadata listing a de-identified subject ID, COVID-19 status, age in years and sex. Where available, HLA class I and class II types were obtained from metadata supplied by the sample provider rather than from assay-based typing. The material from the prospective study consisted of cDNA or gDNA derived from T cells, B-cell-depleted T cells, or PBMCs. The samples were drawn from two sources: the first 160 participants of the ongoing ImmuneRACE study, and fewer than 1,500 subjects contributed by 6 global collaborators. What the research found in general, with its limitations: The quantity of clinical and demographic metadata differed by source and by participant and was supplied without curation.

TCRbeta CDR3 regions were amplified from genomic DNA by means of the immunoSEQ Assay, a bias-controlled multiplex PCR. The paper's data handling went like this. The number of nucleated cells in each sample was estimated by amplification of reference gene primers within the assay. To quantify the absolute abundance of each unique TCRbeta CDR3 rearrangement, sequence reads were collapsed and filtered. For each sample, productive Simpson clonality was calculated as the square root of Simpson's diversity index across productive rearrangements. TCRdb re-hosts the immuneACCESS table, in-frame sequences only. Its copies lack some clones; in the studies checked, an unresolved V gene accounts for under half of them, and the cause for the rest is not known. V and J calls and clone size are copied from that table; D and trimming were computed from the DNA. This sample is represented by approximately 120,000 clones; roughly 92% of them were singletons. The leading ten clones occupy about 2% of the sample.

On this clone itself: Which antigen it targets is not known. No base-level quality is on record; no much larger clone is a single base apart.

One collaborating source in Seattle enrolled patients during active infection and followed them longitudinally through the course of disease. Whole blood was collected in K2EDTA tubes by collaborating institutions according to the institutions' own protocols. For TCRbeta analysis, collaborator samples were shipped as frozen whole blood, as isolated PBMCs, or as DNA extracted from either sample type. CDR1 and CDR2, looked up from the germline V gene, are MNHNS and SASEGT. V was cut back by 4 bases and J by 3 bases, leaving a gap of 18 bases between them. The CDR3 runs 16 amino acids, cysteine and phenylalanine included. Of the read, only the CDR3 DNA is kept; its 48 bases are in frame from base 1.

This chain joins TRBV6-1 to TRBJ1-2; the D gene assignment is ambiguous. The clonotype comes from a man aged 45-60 years with COVID-19, enrolled during active disease. The material sequenced was peripheral blood. The sequenced DNA: TGTGCCAGCAGTGGGCTACAGTGGAGGGCGGACTATGGCTACACCTTC. Its protein reads: CASSGLQWRADYGYTF.